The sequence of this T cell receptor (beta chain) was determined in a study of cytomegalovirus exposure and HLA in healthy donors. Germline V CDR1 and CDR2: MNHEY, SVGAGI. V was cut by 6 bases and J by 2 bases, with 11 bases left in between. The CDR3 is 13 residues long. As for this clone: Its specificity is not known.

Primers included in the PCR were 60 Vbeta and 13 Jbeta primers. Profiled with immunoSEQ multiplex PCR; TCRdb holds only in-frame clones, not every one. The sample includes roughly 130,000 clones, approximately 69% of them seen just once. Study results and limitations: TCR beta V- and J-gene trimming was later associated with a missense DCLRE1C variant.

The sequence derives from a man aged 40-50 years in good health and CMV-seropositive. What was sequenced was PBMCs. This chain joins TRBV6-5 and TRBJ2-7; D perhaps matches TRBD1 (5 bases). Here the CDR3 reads CASSPGSTYEQYF. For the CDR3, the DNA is TGTGCCAGCAGCCCAGGGTCCACCTACGAGCAGTACTTC.